This T cell receptor beta chain was observed in a study of T-cell memory formation after mild COVID-19. Study context: Largely, TCR clusters stayed within a single donor.

The table lists this clonotype with a few counts. V gave up 4 bases and J gave up 4 bases, with 12 bases separating them. This CDR3 is 14 amino acids long. Germline CDR1 is SNHLY and CDR2 is FYNNEI. A single record per CDR3 protein comes from TCRdb applying MiXCR to the 5' RACE reads. The sample records 380,000 or so distinct CDR3 sequences, roughly 13% being singletons. Sequenced input: PBMCs or a T cell subset sorted from them (not recorded which). The gene calls are TRBV2 and TRBJ2-3; D not certain. The clonotype comes from a man in his late teens or twenties who had mild COVID-19 (a few samples of this study predate the infection). Cell type and time point are not known. Here the CDR3 reads CASSALTLSDTQYF. The CDR3, as DNA: TGTGCCAGCAGTGCGCTTACACTGTCAGATACGCAGTATTTT.